This paragraph reports one TCR beta chain. The record originates from a study of blood T cell repertoires in COVID-19. Study at large: COVID-19 samples from acute and convalescent phases originated in the United States, Italy and Spain. PBMCs, B-cell-depleted T cells, or T cells were the source of the cDNA or gDNA that made up the material.

Trimming removed 2 bases at V and 8 bases at J, with 13 bases between. Germline V gene data show CDR1 as SGHTA and CDR2 as FQGNSA. CDR3 length: 15 residues. As handled by the study authors: Estimation of nucleated cell counts was performed using reference gene primer amplification. Generated by immunoSEQ multiplex PCR, the TCRdb table keeps only in-frame clones and is missing some. The V and J calls and clone size were taken over from that table, and D and trimming were inferred from the DNA. This sample yields 200,000 to 300,000 clones, of which about 87% are seen a single time; approximately 7% belongs to the top ten.

This chain uses TRBV7-2 with TRBJ1-6; weak D call: TRBD1 (6 bases). The receptor's source is a woman aged 70-85 years with active or convalescent COVID-19. The sample taken for sequencing was peripheral blood. CDR3 nucleotides: TGTGCCAGCAGCTTAATCTTCAGGGGTCATTCACCCCTCCACTTT. Translated, it gives CASSLIFRGHSPLHF.